This is a list of T cell receptor beta chains from one sample in a study of brain T cells in children with intractable seizures. The table came from immunoSEQ multiplex PCR; TCRdb's copy has only in-frame clones and leaves some out. The table lists about 340,000 clones, about 93% of them singletons. The source was peripheral blood, collected 5 to 6 months after surgery. The origin of the receptors is a boy younger than two with tuberous sclerosis and intractable seizures. CDR3s include the opening cysteine and the closing phenylalanine or tryptophan. A D gene is named only where the DNA matches it firmly. Clone size is shown for a subset of rows, as once, few, many or a class of expanded clone.

abundance: NA
j_gene: TRBJ1-1
v_gene: TRBV7-9
d_gene: NA
CDR3nt: TGTGCCAGCAGCTTATCGAACACTGAAGCTTTCTTT
CDR3aa: CASSLSNTEAFF

abundance: NA
j_gene: TRBJ2-1
v_gene: TRBV19
d_gene: NA
CDR3nt: TGTGCCAGTAGTATTGGACTGGGTTACAATGAGCAGTTCTTC
CDR3aa: CASSIGLGYNEQFF

abundance: NA
j_gene: TRBJ2-7
v_gene: TRBV9
d_gene: TRBD2
CDR3nt: TGTGCCAGTTCCCAGGGAGGGAACCACGAGCAGTACTTC
CDR3aa: CASSQGGNHEQYF

abundance: NA
j_gene: TRBJ1-6
v_gene: TRBV6-6
d_gene: NA
CDR3nt: TGTGCCAGCAGTTACTCAGGGGACCGCATTTCACCCCTCCACTTT
CDR3aa: CASSYSGDRISPLHF

abundance: NA
j_gene: TRBJ1-5
v_gene: TRBV19
d_gene: NA
CDR3nt: TGTGCCAGTAGTTGGACCGTGAGGATCAATCAGCCCCAGCATTTT
CDR3aa: CASSWTVRINQPQHF

abundance: NA
j_gene: TRBJ1-4
v_gene: TRBV3-1/TRBV3-2
d_gene: NA
CDR3nt: TGTGCCAGCAGCCTCGGTCTCCAGGGAAGCGAAAAACTGTTTTTT
CDR3aa: CASSLGLQGSEKLFF

abundance: NA
j_gene: TRBJ2-1
v_gene: TRBV11-3
d_gene: TRBD2
CDR3nt: TGTGCCAGCAGCGTTGGGGGGGGATACAATGAGCAGTTCTTC
CDR3aa: CASSVGGGYNEQFF

abundance: NA
j_gene: TRBJ2-1
v_gene: TRBV19
d_gene: NA
CDR3nt: TGTGCCAGTACCTATGGTTCCTACAATGAGCAGTTCTTC
CDR3aa: CASTYGSYNEQFF

abundance: NA
j_gene: TRBJ1-2
v_gene: TRBV7-9
d_gene: NA
CDR3nt: TGTGCCAGCAGCTTACCACTCCGCGGGACTGCTCACTATGGCTACACCTTC
CDR3aa: CASSLPLRGTAHYGYTF

abundance: NA
j_gene: TRBJ1-2
v_gene: TRBV5-1
d_gene: NA
CDR3nt: TGCGCCAGCAGCGACGAGGGGAGAGGGTTTCATGGCTACACCTTC
CDR3aa: CASSDEGRGFHGYTF

abundance: NA
j_gene: TRBJ2-1
v_gene: TRBV24-1
d_gene: NA
CDR3nt: TGTGCCACCAGTGAGGGGGGACGGGGGGCCGCTAGTAATGAGCAGTTCTTC
CDR3aa: CATSEGGRGAASNEQFF

abundance: NA
j_gene: TRBJ1-2
v_gene: TRBV4-1
d_gene: TRBD1
CDR3nt: TGCGCCAGCAGCCGGACAGGGGCTACTAACTATGGCTACACCTTC
CDR3aa: CASSRTGATNYGYTF

abundance: NA
j_gene: TRBJ1-3
v_gene: TRBV19
d_gene: NA
CDR3nt: TGTGCCAGTAGTGTTGGAAACACCATATATTTT
CDR3aa: CASSVGNTIYF

abundance: NA
j_gene: TRBJ2-1
v_gene: TRBV2
d_gene: TRBD2
CDR3nt: TGTGCCAGCAGTGGGGGAGGGGTCCCGGCCCACAATGAGCAGTTCTTC
CDR3aa: CASSGGGVPAHNEQFF

abundance: NA
j_gene: TRBJ1-1
v_gene: TRBV11-2
d_gene: NA
CDR3nt: TGTGCCAGCAGCTTTGTACAGGCCGACACTGAAGCTTTCTTT
CDR3aa: CASSFVQADTEAFF

abundance: NA
j_gene: TRBJ1-2
v_gene: TRBV30
d_gene: NA
CDR3nt: TGTGCCTGGAGTGTACGATTGGGGGGAGGAGGCTATGGCTACACCTTC
CDR3aa: CAWSVRLGGGGYGYTF

abundance: NA
j_gene: TRBJ2-6
v_gene: TRBV9
d_gene: TRBD1
CDR3nt: TGTGCCAGCAGCAACCGGACAGGCTCTGGGGCCAACGTCCTGACTTTC
CDR3aa: CASSNRTGSGANVLTF

abundance: NA
j_gene: TRBJ1-5
v_gene: TRBV6-5
d_gene: NA
CDR3nt: TGTGCCAGCAAGCCAGCTGGTCAGCCCCAGCATTTT
CDR3aa: CASKPAGQPQHF

abundance: NA
j_gene: TRBJ1-1
v_gene: TRBV7-3
d_gene: TRBD1
CDR3nt: TGTGCCAGCAGCAACGACAGGGAGAGCACTGAAGCTTTCTTT
CDR3aa: CASSNDRESTEAFF

abundance: NA
j_gene: TRBJ2-1
v_gene: TRBV6-2/TRBV6-3
d_gene: NA
CDR3nt: TGTGCCAGCAGTGACGAGGGTAATGAGCAGTTCTTC
CDR3aa: CASSDEGNEQFF

abundance: NA
j_gene: TRBJ1-1
v_gene: TRBV30
d_gene: TRBD1
CDR3nt: TGTGCCTGGAACCCGGGACAGGGTTGGACTGAAGCTTTCTTT
CDR3aa: CAWNPGQGWTEAFF

abundance: NA
j_gene: TRBJ2-5
v_gene: TRBV5-6
d_gene: NA
CDR3nt: TGTGCCAGCAGGTCGAAGGGCGGGCTTTCAATTTTCCAAGAGACCCAGTACTTC
CDR3aa: CASRSKGGLSIFQETQYF

abundance: NA
j_gene: TRBJ1-1
v_gene: TRBV5-3
d_gene: NA
CDR3nt: TGTGCCAGAAGCTTGGAGGCGCAGGGAGGCCTAGCTAACGGGGCTTTCTTT
CDR3aa: CARSLEAQGGLANGAFF

abundance: NA
j_gene: TRBJ2-5
v_gene: TRBV20-1
d_gene: NA
CDR3nt: TGCAGTGCTAGTGGTCTCGGAGAGACCCAGTACTTC
CDR3aa: CSASGLGETQYF

abundance: NA
j_gene: TRBJ2-7
v_gene: TRBV11-3
d_gene: TRBD2
CDR3nt: TGTGCCAGCAGCTTTTGGGGACTAGGTAGGGACGAGCAGTACTTC
CDR3aa: CASSFWGLGRDEQYF

abundance: NA
j_gene: TRBJ1-4
v_gene: TRBV27
d_gene: TRBD1
CDR3nt: TGTGCCAGCAGTTTAGACAGGGCACCTGGTGGCCATGAAAAACTGTTTTTT
CDR3aa: CASSLDRAPGGHEKLFF

abundance: NA
j_gene: TRBJ1-2
v_gene: TRBV28
d_gene: NA
CDR3nt: TGTGCCAGCAGTTTAACGTGGGCGTCTAACTATGGCTACACCTTC
CDR3aa: CASSLTWASNYGYTF

abundance: NA
j_gene: TRBJ1-6
v_gene: TRBV30
d_gene: TRBD1
CDR3nt: TGTGCCTGGAGTGTTGCAGGGGGCCGGGGTAATTCACCCCTCCACTTT
CDR3aa: CAWSVAGGRGNSPLHF

abundance: once
j_gene: TRBJ1-2
v_gene: TRBV15
d_gene: TRBD1
CDR3nt: TGTGCCACCAGCATTCAAAAACAGGGGTCCTATGGCTACACCTTC
CDR3aa: CATSIQKQGSYGYTF

abundance: NA
j_gene: TRBJ2-5
v_gene: TRBV20-1
d_gene: NA
CDR3nt: TGCAGTGCGACGTCCGGGACCCAGTACTTC
CDR3aa: CSATSGTQYF

abundance: NA
j_gene: TRBJ1-1
v_gene: TRBV5-1
d_gene: TRBD1
CDR3nt: TGCGCCAGCAGCACAGGGGGCACTGAAGCTTTCTTT
CDR3aa: CASSTGGTEAFF

abundance: NA
j_gene: TRBJ1-3
v_gene: TRBV5-1
d_gene: TRBD1
CDR3nt: TGCGCCAGCAGCTTGACAGGGGACTCTGGAAACACCATATATTTT
CDR3aa: CASSLTGDSGNTIYF

abundance: NA
j_gene: TRBJ1-5
v_gene: TRBV28
d_gene: TRBD1
CDR3nt: TGTGCCAGCAGTTTATGGGGACAGGGGGAGAAAAATCAGCCCCAGCATTTT
CDR3aa: CASSLWGQGEKNQPQHF

abundance: NA
j_gene: TRBJ2-5
v_gene: TRBV4-1
d_gene: NA
CDR3nt: TGCGCCAGCAGCCAAGATCAGCGGAGTCAAGAGACCCAGTACTTC
CDR3aa: CASSQDQRSQETQYF

abundance: NA
j_gene: TRBJ2-2
v_gene: TRBV9
d_gene: NA
CDR3nt: TGTGCCAGCAGCGTAGTAGACGCCGGGGAGCTGTTTTTT
CDR3aa: CASSVVDAGELFF

abundance: NA
j_gene: TRBJ1-2
v_gene: TRBV6-2/TRBV6-3
d_gene: NA
CDR3nt: TGTGCCAGCAGTACCCAGGGAGTGGAAATGGTTAACTATGGCTACACCTTC
CDR3aa: CASSTQGVEMVNYGYTF

abundance: few
j_gene: TRBJ1-1
v_gene: TRBV9
d_gene: NA
CDR3nt: TGTGCCAGCAGCGTAGAGGGGAACACTGAAGCTTTCTTT
CDR3aa: CASSVEGNTEAFF

abundance: NA
j_gene: TRBJ1-6
v_gene: TRBV5-4
d_gene: NA
CDR3nt: TGTGCCAGCCACACGGGTCTAAATAATTCACCCCTCCACTTT
CDR3aa: CASHTGLNNSPLHF

abundance: NA
j_gene: TRBJ1-2
v_gene: TRBV2
d_gene: NA
CDR3nt: TGTGCCAGCGGGGTTAACGGCTACACCTTC
CDR3aa: CASGVNGYTF

abundance: NA
j_gene: TRBJ1-1
v_gene: TRBV7-8
d_gene: NA
CDR3nt: TGTGCCACCAAACACGGCACTGAAGCTTTCTTT
CDR3aa: CATKHGTEAFF

abundance: NA
j_gene: TRBJ1-3
v_gene: TRBV4-1
d_gene: NA
CDR3nt: TGCGCCAGCAGCCAAGGCATCTCTGGAAACACCATATATTTT
CDR3aa: CASSQGISGNTIYF

abundance: NA
j_gene: TRBJ2-3
v_gene: TRBV5-5
d_gene: NA
CDR3nt: TGTGCCAGCAGCTTGGCTCTAGTGGGGGCCCCAGGGACGCAGTATTTT
CDR3aa: CASSLALVGAPGTQYF

abundance: NA
j_gene: TRBJ1-2
v_gene: TRBV29-1
d_gene: NA
CDR3nt: TGCAGCGTTGATCAGGGTCCTAAGGGCTACACCTTC
CDR3aa: CSVDQGPKGYTF

abundance: NA
j_gene: TRBJ1-2
v_gene: TRBV28
d_gene: NA
CDR3nt: TGTGCCAGCAGCCCCCCTAACTATGGCTACACCTTC
CDR3aa: CASSPPNYGYTF

abundance: NA
j_gene: TRBJ2-3
v_gene: TRBV4-1
d_gene: NA
CDR3nt: TGCGCCAGCACCGACCCCCTGGCGGGGAACACAGATACGCAGTATTTT
CDR3aa: CASTDPLAGNTDTQYF

abundance: NA
j_gene: TRBJ1-4
v_gene: TRBV3-1/TRBV3-2
d_gene: NA
CDR3nt: TGTGCCAGCCAACGGGGGCCATTTATTACTAATGAAAAACTGTTTTTT
CDR3aa: CASQRGPFITNEKLFF

abundance: NA
j_gene: TRBJ2-7
v_gene: TRBV10-2
d_gene: NA
CDR3nt: TGCGCCAGCAGTGAGGGTTTACTCTACGAGCAGTACTTC
CDR3aa: CASSEGLLYEQYF

abundance: NA
j_gene: TRBJ1-2
v_gene: TRBV7-6
d_gene: NA
CDR3nt: TGTGCCAGCAGCCTGGGGGAGGGCGGCAACTATGGCTACACCTTC
CDR3aa: CASSLGEGGNYGYTF

abundance: NA
j_gene: TRBJ1-5
v_gene: TRBV5-6
d_gene: TRBD1
CDR3nt: TGTGCCAGCAGCGAAACAGGGGTCGGTCAGCCCCAGCATTTT
CDR3aa: CASSETGVGQPQHF

abundance: NA
j_gene: TRBJ1-1
v_gene: TRBV27
d_gene: NA
CDR3nt: TGTGCCAGCAGTCCCCCAGGCCCGCTGAACACTGAAGCTTTCTTT
CDR3aa: CASSPPGPLNTEAFF

abundance: once
j_gene: TRBJ2-1
v_gene: TRBV30
d_gene: NA
CDR3nt: TGTGCCTGGAGTGTGCGCCGCGTCGGGAATGAGCAGTTCTTC
CDR3aa: CAWSVRRVGNEQFF

abundance: NA
j_gene: TRBJ2-4
v_gene: TRBV11-2
d_gene: TRBD1
CDR3nt: TGTGCCAGCAGCTTAACAGGGGGCTGGGGGATAGCCAAAAACATTCAGTACTTC
CDR3aa: CASSLTGGWGIAKNIQYF

abundance: many
j_gene: TRBJ2-3
v_gene: TRBV7-9
d_gene: NA
CDR3nt: TGTGCCAGCGACTCGGGCACAGATACGCAGTATTTT
CDR3aa: CASDSGTDTQYF

abundance: NA
j_gene: TRBJ2-1
v_gene: TRBV9
d_gene: NA
CDR3nt: TGTGCCAGCAGCGCTCGACTAAGTACCTACAATGAGCAGTTCTTC
CDR3aa: CASSARLSTYNEQFF

abundance: NA
j_gene: TRBJ2-1
v_gene: TRBV19
d_gene: NA
CDR3nt: TGTGCCAGTAGTATCCACAATGAGCAGTTCTTC
CDR3aa: CASSIHNEQFF

abundance: NA
j_gene: TRBJ1-2
v_gene: TRBV7-9
d_gene: NA
CDR3nt: TGTGCCAGCGCCACTGCCAACCCTGGCTACACCTTC
CDR3aa: CASATANPGYTF

abundance: NA
j_gene: TRBJ2-2
v_gene: TRBV19
d_gene: NA
CDR3nt: TGTGCCAGTAGTATAGTGGGTAGCGTGGGCTTCCTAGGGACCGGGGAGCTGTTTTTT
CDR3aa: CASSIVGSVGFLGTGELFF

abundance: NA
j_gene: TRBJ1-6
v_gene: TRBV4-1
d_gene: TRBD1
CDR3nt: TGCGCCAGCAGCCAAGATTGGACAGGGGCCTACTCCTATAATTCACCCCTCCACTTT
CDR3aa: CASSQDWTGAYSYNSPLHF

abundance: NA
j_gene: TRBJ1-2
v_gene: TRBV13
d_gene: NA
CDR3nt: TGTGCCAGCAGCTTAGGGGCCAGCATGAACTATGGCTACACCTTC
CDR3aa: CASSLGASMNYGYTF